Below, 27 T cell receptor beta chains from the same sample are listed, as sequenced in a study of T cell responses to AZD1222 COVID-19 vaccine. Sequencing used immunoSEQ multiplex PCR; TCRdb keeps in-frame clones, though not all of them. Reported are over 140,000 clones; the ten largest clones contain about 2.2%. The sample comprised peripheral blood. Receptor source: an adult in good health.

In nucleotides, the CDR3 is TGTGCCAGCAGGAGGAGCGGGGGGGCCACAGATACGCAGTATTTT. Translation: CASRRSGGATDTQYF. This sequence joins TRBV6-5 and TRBJ2-3, with TRBD2 identical over 10 bases. The CDR3 contains 15 residues. V shed 6 bases and J 2 bases; nucleotides not matched to a gene: 5. From germline, CDR1 is MNHEY and CDR2 SVGAGI.

The chain has TRBV11-2 and TRBJ1-1; a weak D match, TRBD1 (5 bases). The CDR3 runs 13 residues. Germline V CDR1 and CDR2: SGHAT, FQNNGV. V lost 5 bases, J lost 4 bases, and 11 bases lay in between. The CDR3 DNA reads as TGTGCCAGCAGCCGATTGGGGGGCACTGAAGCTTTCTTT. It yields the protein CASSRLGGTEAFF.

The rearrangement uses TRBV9 and TRBJ2-1, with D perhaps matching TRBD1 or TRBD2 (6 bases each). This CDR3 has 16 residues. The V gene lost 0 bases and the J gene lost 9 bases, with 19 bases spanning the gap. From germline, CDR1 is SGDLS and CDR2 YYNGEE. Here the CDR3 DNA reads TGTGCCAGCAGCGTAGGAGGGAGGCAGGGGATTAGTGAGCAGTTCTTC. This gives the protein CASSVGGRQGISEQFF.

The chain couples TRBV4-1 to TRBJ1-1, with D possibly being TRBD1 (6 bases). Trimming stripped 4 bases from V and 4 bases from J, with 16 bases between. The CDR3 covers 15 residues. Per germline, CDR1 MGHRA and CDR2 YSYEKL. CDR3 in DNA: TGCGCCAGCAGCCTCAACCTTCAAGGGGGCACTGAAGCTTTCTTT. Its protein product is CASSLNLQGGTEAFF.

This chain uses TRBV7-3 with TRBJ1-4, with TRBD1 identical over 7 bases. In germline, CDR1 is SGHTA, CDR2 FQGTGA. The CDR3 contains 15 residues. The trim removed 5 bases at V and 1 base at J, leaving 4 bases unmatched. The CDR3: CASSPYRGTNEKLFF. CDR3 nucleotide sequence: TGTGCCAGCAGCCCCTACAGGGGAACTAATGAAAAACTGTTTTTT.

This chain connects TRBV18 to TRBJ1-5, with a possible D match to TRBD1 (6 bases). Trimming left V 4 bases short and J 1 base short, with 11 bases between. The V gene's germline CDR1 is KGHSH and CDR2 LQKENI. CDR3 length: 15 amino acids. For the CDR3, the DNA is TGTGCCAGCTCACAGGTACAGGGCAGCAATCAGCCCCAGCATTTT. It specifies CASSQVQGSNQPQHF.

CDR3 in DNA: TGCGCCAGCAGCAAAGGACTAGCGGGGGGGCACACCCAAGAGACCCAGTACTTC. Protein product: CASSKGLAGGHTQETQYF. The chain is built from TRBV5-1 and TRBJ2-5; TRBD2 matches at 15 bases. Germline V CDR1 and CDR2: SGHRS, YFSETQ. CDR3 length: 18 residues. V trimming: 4 bases; J trimming: 1 base; junction bases outside the gene matches: 8.

The chain has TRBV5-8 and TRBJ1-5; 8 nucleotides line up with TRBD1. Trimming at V came to 4 bases and at J to 3 bases, leaving 6 bases not matched to a gene. CDR1 and CDR2 (germline): SGHTS, YDEGEE. This CDR3 contains 15 residues. The CDR3 DNA is TGTGCCAGCAGCCGTGGACAGGGTTACAATCAGCCCCAGCATTTT. Protein sequence: CASSRGQGYNQPQHF.

This chain links TRBV7-2 with TRBJ2-5, with D unresolved. Trimming removed 1 base from V and 4 bases from J, with 7 bases in between. The CDR3 loop spans 13 amino acids. CDR1 SGHTA and CDR2 FQGNSA come from the germline V gene. The chain's CDR3 is CASSLGLRETQYF. Here the CDR3 DNA reads TGTGCCAGCAGCTTAGGCCTCAGAGAGACCCAGTACTTC.

The chain couples TRBV2 to TRBJ2-3; 9 bases agree with TRBD1. The CDR3 extends over 15 amino acids. Germline V gene sequence: CDR1 SNHLY, CDR2 FYNNEI. V lost 4 bases, J lost 4 bases, and 6 bases stayed unmatched. The CDR3 here is CASSALTGGSDTQYF. The CDR3 bases are TGTGCCAGCAGTGCCTTAACAGGGGGCTCAGATACGCAGTATTTT.

The chain combines TRBV3-1 (or the pseudogene TRBV3-2) with TRBJ1-3; D unresolved. The germline V and J ends were trimmed by 0 bases and 2 bases, with 14 bases remaining between them. Per the germline V gene, CDR1 is LGHDT and CDR2 is YNNKEL (reference sequence). This CDR3 region has 17 residues. For the CDR3, the DNA is TGTGCCAGCAGCCAAGAAAACCCCTGGAGAACTGGAAACACCATATATTTT. Amino acid sequence: CASSQENPWRTGNTIYF.

This sequence joins TRBV19 and TRBJ2-2; D remains ambiguous. V dropped 7 bases and J dropped 0 bases, with 15 bases sitting between them. Germline CDR1 reads LNHDA; CDR2 reads SQIVND (reference sequence). CDR3 size: 16 residues. CDR3 residues: CASTSLRRTNTGELFF. The CDR3 DNA follows: TGTGCCAGTACCTCCCTGAGGCGGACGAACACCGGGGAGCTGTTTTTT.

Points on this clone: Additional DNA sequences in this sample encode the identical CDR3. The chain employs TRBV5-1 and TRBJ1-3, with D unclear. The CDR3 spans 16 residues. Trimming took 0 bases from V and 0 from J, leaving 10 bases between them. CDR1 SGHRS and CDR2 YFSETQ come from the germline V gene. This chain's CDR3 is CASSLAGPHSGNTIYF. The CDR3 DNA reads as TGCGCCAGCAGCTTGGCGGGCCCGCACTCTGGAAACACCATATATTTT.

The chain combines TRBV6-5 with TRBJ2-5; D might be TRBD1 (5 bases). This CDR3 comprises 16 residues. CDR1 is MNHEY and CDR2 is SVGAGI in the germline V gene. V dropped 2 bases and J dropped 2 bases, with 15 bases sitting between them. CDR3 loop: CASSYGRSRTQETQYF. Here the CDR3 DNA reads TGTGCCAGCAGTTACGGCCGTTCGAGGACACAAGAGACCCAGTACTTC.

The chain recombines TRBV7-9 with TRBJ2-5; no definite D call. The germline V gene encodes CDR1 SEHNR and CDR2 FQNEAQ (reference sequence). The germline V and J ends were trimmed by 5 bases and 5 bases, with 15 bases remaining between them. The CDR3 has 14 residues. The CDR3 protein is CASSPPLFGETQYF. The CDR3 coding sequence is TGTGCCAGCAGCCCCCCGCTTTTCGGGGAGACCCAGTACTTC.

V and J are TRBV19 and TRBJ1-2; D is uncertain. The CDR3 loop spans 16 amino acids. The V and J ends lost 6 bases and 4 bases respectively, with 21 bases between them. Germline V gene data show CDR1 as LNHDA and CDR2 as SQIVND (reference sequence). The DNA for the CDR3 is TGTGCCAGTAGCGACCCGAGCAGGAGATGGGGCTATGGCTACACCTTC. This sequence encodes CASSDPSRRWGYGYTF.

The chain employs TRBV30 and TRBJ1-1; D is unresolved. The CDR3 is 14 amino acids. The V and J ends lost 3 bases and 3 bases respectively, with 14 bases between them. The germline V gene has CDR1 GTSNPN and CDR2 SVGIG (reference sequence). In DNA, the CDR3 is TGTGCCTGGAGCTCCGGACCCGGGGACACTGAAGCTTTCTTT. As protein: CAWSSGPGDTEAFF.

The gene calls are TRBV4-2 and TRBJ2-1; TRBD2 agrees at 16 bases. CDR1 and CDR2 (germline): LGHNA, YNFKEQ. Germline trimming cut 0 bases from V and 8 bases from J; bases unmatched to any gene: 10. The CDR3 loop spans 19 amino acids. CDR3 in DNA: TGTGCCAGCAGCCAAGATAGGGACCCGGGACTAGCGGGGGGGCATGAGCAGTTCTTC. This codes for CASSQDRDPGLAGGHEQFF.

The chain is built from TRBV7-4 and TRBJ1-6; D is undetermined. CDR1 is SGHVT, CDR2 SQSDAQ, per germline. The V end was cut by 3 bases, the J end by 7 bases, with 22 bases between. CDR3 length: 18 residues. The CDR3 nucleotides are TGTGCCAGCAGCTTCATAGGGTTCACATTCTCGGGCAATTCACCCCTCCACTTT. It yields the protein CASSFIGFTFSGNSPLHF.

The genes are TRBV19 and TRBJ1-3; TRBD1 matches 8 bases. The CDR3 totals 15 residues. Trimming cost V 7 bases and J 0 bases; bases outside gene matches: 5. Looked up from germline, CDR1 is LNHDA and CDR2 is SQIVND (reference sequence). CDR3 region: CASMDRANSGNTIYF. DNA for the CDR3: TGTGCCAGTATGGACAGGGCCAACTCTGGAAACACCATATATTTT. Based on the CDR3 plus reference TRBV19 and TRBJ1-3, the full variable domain is DGGITQSPKYLFRKEGQNVTLSCEQNLNHDAMYWYRQDPGQGLRLIYYSQIVNDFQKGDIAEGYSVSREKKESFPLTVTSAQKNPTAFYLCASMDRANSGNTIYFGEGSWLTVV.

In nucleotides, the CDR3 is TGTGCCAGCAGCTTAAGCCTCGGGACGGCCGATGAAGCTTTCTTT. Translated, it gives CASSLSLGTADEAFF. The V call is TRBV7-6, the J call TRBJ1-1, with D perhaps TRBD1 (5 bases). There are 15 residues in the CDR3. Between the trimmed V and J ends, which lost 2 bases and 7 bases, there was a span of 17 bases. Germline V CDR1 and CDR2: SGHVS, FNYEAQ.

This rearrangement joins TRBV7-2 to TRBJ2-5; D may correspond to TRBD1 or TRBD2 (5 bases each). Germline assignment: CDR1 SGHTA and CDR2 FQGNSA. V gave up 5 bases and J gave up 5 bases, with 15 bases separating them. There are 14 residues in the CDR3. DNA for the CDR3: TGTGCCAGCAGCCCTTTGGGGGTGAGGGAGACCCAGTACTTC. It specifies CASSPLGVRETQYF.

The chain links TRBV28 to TRBJ2-5, with a weak D call TRBD1 (6 bases). V was trimmed by 7 bases and J by 5 bases, leaving 14 bases between them. The germline V gene encodes CDR1 MDHEN and CDR2 SYDVKM. This CDR3 is built from 13 residues. DNA of the CDR3: TGTGCCAGCAAGGTTGGGGGCGTGGAGACCCAGTACTTC. This codes for CASKVGGVETQYF.

This rearrangement joins TRBV4-3 to TRBJ1-1; D is possibly TRBD1 (5 bases). The CDR3 consists of 14 residues. CDR1 is LGHNA and CDR2 is YSLEER in the germline V gene. V dropped 8 bases and J dropped 3 bases, with 16 bases sitting between them. Here the CDR3 DNA reads TGCGCCAGCCGCAGGGAACAGGCGGACACTGAAGCTTTCTTT. It is translated as CASRREQADTEAFF.

The CDR3 DNA sequence: TGTGCCAGCGGCGGACTCCTCTCTGGAAACACCATATATTTT. Protein: CASGGLLSGNTIYF. The chain combines TRBV6-5 with TRBJ1-3; D call uncertain. CDR1 is MNHEY and CDR2 is SVGAGI in the germline V gene. The CDR3 has 14 residues. V was cut by 8 bases and J by 0 bases, with 11 bases left in between.

The gene calls are TRBV29-1 and TRBJ1-3; tentatively, D is TRBD1 (5 bases). Between the trimmed V and J ends, which lost 7 bases and 1 base, there was a span of 11 bases. The CDR3 has 13 amino acids. Germline CDR1 SQVTM, CDR2 ANQGSEA. CDR3 protein: CSAGAGSGNTIYF. The DNA of the CDR3 is TGCAGCGCCGGAGCAGGGTCTGGAAACACCATATATTTT.

This rearrangement joins TRBV5-1 to TRBJ2-1, with TRBD1 matching 9 bases. Unmatched junction bases numbered 6, after V lost 4 bases and J lost 4 bases. The CDR3 loop spans 15 amino acids. CDR1 is SGHRS, CDR2 YFSETQ, per germline. The CDR3 sequence: CASSTGQGYYNEQFF. The CDR3 bases are TGCGCCAGCAGCACGGGACAGGGCTATTACAATGAGCAGTTCTTC. Supplemented by reference TRBV5-1 and TRBJ2-1, the full variable domain reads KAGVTQTPRYLIKTRGQQVTLSCSPISGHRSVSWYQQTPGQGLQFLFEYFSETQRNKGNFPGRFSGRQFSNSRSEMNVSTLELGDSALYLCASSTGQGYYNEQFFGPGTRLTVL.